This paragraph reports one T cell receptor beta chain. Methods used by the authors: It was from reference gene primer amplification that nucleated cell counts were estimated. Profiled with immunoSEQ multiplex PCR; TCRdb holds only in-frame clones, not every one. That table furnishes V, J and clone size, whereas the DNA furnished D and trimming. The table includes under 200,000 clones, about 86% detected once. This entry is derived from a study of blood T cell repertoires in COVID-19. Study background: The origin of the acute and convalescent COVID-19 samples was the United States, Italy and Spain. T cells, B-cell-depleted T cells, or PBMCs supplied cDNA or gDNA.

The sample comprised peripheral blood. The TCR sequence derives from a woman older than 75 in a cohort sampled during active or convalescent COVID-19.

As DNA, the CDR3 is TGCGCCAGCAGTGATGGCGGGGGAAAAACTGAAGCTTTCTTT. Translation: CASSDGGGKTEAFF. V usage is TRBV10-1 and J usage is TRBJ1-1, with a possible D match to TRBD1 (5 bases). Germline loops: CDR1 WNHNN, CDR2 SYGVQD (reference sequence). V was clipped by 3 bases and J by 5 bases, with 13 bases between them. There are 14 residues in the CDR3.